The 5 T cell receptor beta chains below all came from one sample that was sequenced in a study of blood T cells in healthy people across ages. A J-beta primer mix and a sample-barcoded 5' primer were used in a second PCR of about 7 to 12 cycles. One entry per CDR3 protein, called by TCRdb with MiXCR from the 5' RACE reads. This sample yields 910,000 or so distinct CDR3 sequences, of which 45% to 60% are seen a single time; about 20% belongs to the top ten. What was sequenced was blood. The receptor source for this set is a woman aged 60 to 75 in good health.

The CDR3 nucleotides read TGTGCCAGCAGTAAAAGACAGGGAATTAATTCACCCCTCCACTTT. It encodes CASSKRQGINSPLHF. The rearrangement joins TRBV28 to TRBJ1-6, with 7 bases matching TRBD1. After removal of 5 bases from V and 6 bases from J, the junction contained 7 bases not matched to a gene. CDR3 length: 15 residues. The germline V gene encodes CDR1 MDHEN and CDR2 SYDVKM.

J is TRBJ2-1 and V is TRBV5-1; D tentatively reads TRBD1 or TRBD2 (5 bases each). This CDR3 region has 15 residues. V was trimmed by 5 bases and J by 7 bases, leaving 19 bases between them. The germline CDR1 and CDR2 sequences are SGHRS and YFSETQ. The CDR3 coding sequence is TGCGCCAGCAGTTTCCTCGGGACCCCGCGGAATGAGCAGTTCTTC. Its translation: CASSFLGTPRNEQFF.

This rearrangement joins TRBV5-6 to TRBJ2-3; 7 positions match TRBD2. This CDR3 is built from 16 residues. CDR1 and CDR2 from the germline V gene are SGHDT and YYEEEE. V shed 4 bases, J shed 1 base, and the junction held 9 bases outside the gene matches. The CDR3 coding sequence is TGTGCCAGCAGCCCGGTGCGGGCGGGGGGCACAGATACGCAGTATTTT. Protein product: CASSPVRAGGTDTQYF. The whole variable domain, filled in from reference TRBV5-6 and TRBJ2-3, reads DAGVTQSPTHLIKTRGQQVTLRCSPKSGHDTVSWYQQALGQGPQFIFQYYEEEERQRGNFPDRFSGHQFPNYSSELNVNALLLGDSALYLCASSPVRAGGTDTQYFGPGTRLTVL.

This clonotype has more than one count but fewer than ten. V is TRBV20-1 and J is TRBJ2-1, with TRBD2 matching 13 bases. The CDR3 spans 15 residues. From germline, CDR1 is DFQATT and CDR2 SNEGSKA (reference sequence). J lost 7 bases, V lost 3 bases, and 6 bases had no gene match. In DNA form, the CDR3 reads TGCAGTGCTAGGACTAGCGGGAGGTTCGGAAATGAGCAGTTCTTC. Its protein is CSARTSGRFGNEQFF.

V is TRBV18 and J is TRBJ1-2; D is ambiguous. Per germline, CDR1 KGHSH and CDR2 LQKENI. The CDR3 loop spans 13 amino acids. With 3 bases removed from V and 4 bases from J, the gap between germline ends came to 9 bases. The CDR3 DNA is TGTGCCAGCTCACCCCCAGGATTCTATGGCTACACCTTC. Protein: CASSPPGFYGYTF.